This T cell receptor (beta chain) was found in a study of blood T cell repertoires in COVID-19. Overall study: PBMCs, B-cell-depleted T cells, or T cells provided the cDNA or gDNA that made up the material.

CDR1 SGHRS and CDR2 YFSETQ come from the germline V gene. Trimming removed 2 bases from V and 1 base from J, with 15 bases in between. CDR3 size: 16 residues. Original data processing: For nucleated cells, counts were estimated from reference gene primer amplification. Sequenced by immunoSEQ multiplex PCR; TCRdb stores in-frame clones only, minus some. The DNA gave D and trimming, while V, J and clone size come from that table. The sample lists 250,000 to 350,000 clones, 87% seen once, with around 7.8% in the top ten. J is TRBJ1-2 and V is TRBV5-1; D is undetermined. Sequencing input: peripheral blood. The TCR sequence derives from a woman between 45 and 60 years old who had recovered from COVID-19. Here the CDR3 DNA reads TGCGCCAGCAGCTTTGGACGGAGGAACATTAACTATGGCTACACCTTC. Translating it yields CASSFGRRNINYGYTF.